The 17 T cell receptor beta chains below were found in one sample sequenced in a study of cytomegalovirus exposure and HLA in healthy donors. The assay was immunoSEQ multiplex PCR, and TCRdb's table has in-frame clones only and misses some. Here the sample spans tens of thousands of clones, 90% to 97% being singletons. Sequencing input: PBMCs. The receptors originated from a young woman in good health and CMV-seronegative.

This rearrangement joins TRBV4-3 to TRBJ1-4; D gene unclear. The CDR3 is 13 residues long. Trimming stripped 7 bases from V and 5 bases from J, with 11 bases between. Germline CDR1 reads LGHNA; CDR2 reads YSLEER. The CDR3: CASMRGWNEKLFF. In DNA form, the CDR3 reads TGCGCCAGCATGAGAGGGTGGAATGAAAAACTGTTTTTT.

The chain uses TRBV7-2 and TRBJ2-5, with D possibly being TRBD2 (6 bases). Trimming stripped 5 bases from V and 7 bases from J, with 17 bases between. CDR1 and CDR2 from the germline V gene are SGHTA and FQGNSA. The CDR3 consists of 14 residues. The chain's CDR3 is CASSPAWRDGTQYF. As DNA, the CDR3 is TGTGCCAGCAGCCCCGCGTGGCGGGACGGGACCCAGTACTTC. The whole variable domain, remainder taken from reference TRBV7-2 and TRBJ2-5, is GAGVSQSPSNKVTEKGKDVELRCDPISGHTALYWYRQSLGQGLEFLIYFQGNSAPDKSGLPSDRFSAERTGGSVSTLTIQRTQQEDSAVYLCASSPAWRDGTQYFGPGTRLLVL.

The DNA of the CDR3 is TGTGCCAGCAGCCCCCCGGGACAGCCGATGAACACTGAAGCTTTCTTT. Protein: CASSPPGQPMNTEAFF. This chain uses TRBV5-6 with TRBJ1-1, with 7 nucleotides matching TRBD1. The germline gives CDR1 SGHDT, CDR2 YYEEEE. The junction had 9 bases not matched to a gene; V was cut back by 4 bases and J by 0 bases. The CDR3 has 16 residues.

The chain combines TRBV19 with TRBJ2-7, with a possible D match to TRBD2 (6 bases). The CDR3 covers 13 residues. V dropped 8 bases and J dropped 5 bases, with 16 bases sitting between them. The germline V gene encodes CDR1 LNHDA and CDR2 SQIVND (reference sequence). CDR3 region: CASRGTLRDEQYF. Here the CDR3 DNA reads TGTGCCAGTCGGGGGACCCTTCGGGACGAGCAGTACTTC.

The chain couples TRBV4-3 to TRBJ1-4, with 10 bases that match TRBD1. The length of the CDR3 is 14 residues. J gave up 7 bases and V 3 bases, and 2 bases lay outside the gene matches. CDR1 and CDR2 from the germline V gene are LGHNA and YSLEER. In DNA form, the CDR3 reads TGCGCCAGCAGCCACCGGGACAGGGGTGAAAAACTGTTTTTT. Protein product: CASSHRDRGEKLFF.

The V gene is TRBV21-1, the J gene TRBJ1-1; the table's D call, TRBD1, was not checked against the DNA. TRBV21-1 is marked as a pseudogene. CDR3 size: 14 residues. CDR3 nucleotides: TGTGCCAGCAGGAGGACAGGGGCCGGGCGTGAAGCTTTCTTT. Its protein product is CASRRTGAGREAFF.

This clone was recorded once. This chain connects TRBV21-1 to TRBJ1-2; the D segment call TRBD1 is taken from the table without a DNA check. TRBV21-1 is a listed pseudogene. This CDR3 is built from 14 residues. In nucleotides, the CDR3 is TGTGCCAGCAGCAAAGTTGACAGGGAGGATGGCTACACCTTC. Translating gives CASSKVDREDGYTF.

V gene TRBV19 combines with J gene TRBJ1-5; D is uncertain. V was shortened by 4 bases and J by 6 bases, with 13 bases between the two germline ends. Germline CDR1 is LNHDA and CDR2 is SQIVND (reference sequence). This CDR3 has 14 residues. The CDR3 region has the DNA TGTGCCAGTAGTACGCGGGGTCTGGGTCAGCCCCAGCATTTT. Its protein is CASSTRGLGQPQHF.

V and J are TRBV28 and TRBJ1-4; no reliable D call. The CDR3 runs 15 residues. Germline CDR1 is MDHEN and CDR2 is SYDVKM. V shed 2 bases and J shed 3 bases, with 10 bases lying between them. The CDR3 sequence: CASSLPGVANEKLFF. The CDR3 bases are TGTGCCAGCAGTTTACCCGGGGTGGCTAATGAAAAACTGTTTTTT.

This rearrangement joins TRBV9 to TRBJ2-5; 9 bases line up with TRBD1. CDR1 and CDR2 (germline): SGDLS, YYNGEE. The CDR3 length is 16 residues. J lost 5 bases, V lost 4 bases, and 12 bases had no gene match. CDR3 sequence: CASSPRDRAGEETQYF. The DNA of the CDR3 is TGTGCCAGCAGCCCCCGGGACAGGGCGGGGGAGGAGACCCAGTACTTC.

CDR3 region: CASSIGGTTGAQPQHF. In nucleotides, the CDR3 is TGTGCCAGTAGTATAGGGGGCACCACAGGGGCCCAGCCCCAGCATTTT. The genes are TRBV19 and TRBJ1-5; 7 positions match TRBD1. Germline CDR1 and CDR2: LNHDA and SQIVND (reference sequence). With 1 base clipped from V and 7 bases from J, the junction kept 10 bases outside the gene matches. The CDR3 is 16 residues long.

This rearrangement joins TRBV15 to TRBJ2-7; TRBD2 might be the D (5 bases). This CDR3 contains 16 residues. V lost 2 bases to trimming and J lost 2 bases, with 16 bases between them. Germline values: CDR1 LNHNV, CDR2 YYDKDF (reference sequence). The CDR3 DNA follows: TGTGCCACCAGCAGACCGGGGTTGGGTGACCCCTACGAGCAGTACTTC. It yields the protein CATSRPGLGDPYEQYF.

This chain links TRBV6-5 with TRBJ2-7; 9 bases agree with TRBD2. V was pared by 1 base and J by 0 bases, with 1 base of the junction left unmatched. Germline V CDR1 and CDR2: MNHEY, SVGAGI. This CDR3 has 15 residues. The CDR3 nucleotides are TGTGCCAGCAGTTACTGGACTAGCGCCTCCTACGAGCAGTACTTC. Translation: CASSYWTSASYEQYF.

The chain carries TRBV10-3 and TRBJ2-1, with a tentative D call TRBD1 (6 bases). The CDR3 is made up of 12 amino acids. Germline V gene sequence: CDR1 ENHRY, CDR2 SYGVKD. Trimming removed 3 bases from V and 11 bases from J, with 11 bases in between. CDR3 in amino acids: CAISDGDTQQFF. The CDR3 DNA reads TGTGCCATCAGTGACGGGGACACCCAGCAGTTCTTC.

This clone is a singleton in its sample. V and J are TRBV9 and TRBJ2-1, with a possible D match to TRBD2 (6 bases). Between the trimmed V and J ends, which lost 0 bases and 3 bases, there was a span of 16 bases. Germline CDR1 and CDR2: SGDLS and YYNGEE. The length of the CDR3 is 17 residues. CDR3 DNA sequence: TGTGCCAGCAGCGTAGAGGTAGCGGCGGAGGTCTACAATGAGCAGTTCTTC. Translating it yields CASSVEVAAEVYNEQFF. Based on the CDR3 plus reference TRBV9 and TRBJ2-1, the full variable domain is DSGVTQTPKHLITATGQRVTLRCSPRSGDLSVYWYQQSLDQGLQFLIQYYNGEERAKGNILERFSAQQFPDLHSELNLSSLELGDSALYFCASSVEVAAEVYNEQFFGPGTRLTVL.

This chain connects TRBV4-1 to TRBJ2-1; 9 bases line up with TRBD1. The germline V gene encodes CDR1 MGHRA and CDR2 YSYEKL. The CDR3 is 14 amino acids. With V trimmed by 6 bases and J by 8 bases, 8 bases remained unmatched. The DNA of the CDR3 is TGCGCCAGCAGATACAGGGGGCGCGCAGATGAGCAGTTCTTC. This codes for CASRYRGRADEQFF.

The chain joins TRBV11-2 to TRBJ1-1; TRBD1 agrees at 8 bases. In germline, CDR1 is SGHAT, CDR2 FQNNGV. The CDR3 covers 17 residues. After removal of 0 bases from V and 4 bases from J, the junction contained 10 bases not matched to a gene. CDR3 region: CASSLDGAGGAGTEAFF. As DNA, the CDR3 is TGTGCCAGCAGCTTAGATGGGGCAGGGGGCGCGGGCACTGAAGCTTTCTTT.